Listed below are T cell receptor beta chains from one sample, sequenced in a study of T-cell reconstitution after alpha-beta-depleted transplantation in children. One entry per CDR3 protein results from TCRdb running MiXCR on the PCR reads. Here the sample spans some 120,000 distinct CDR3 sequences, 20% to 25% being singletons. Specimen: PBMCs, mostly from graft donor cells, collected 180 days after TCRalphabeta/CD19-depleted stem cell transplant. The origin of the receptors is a male patient aged 2-10 years who had a stem cell transplant for chronic granulomatous disease, so the T cells may come from the graft donor. Each CDR3 is given with its conserved first and last residue. Each record gives: J gene, V gene, clone size, D gene, CDR3 protein, CDR3 DNA. The D gene is left open where the match is weak. For some rows the clone size is stated as once, few or many, or as a class when expanded; others skip it.

J gene: TRBJ2-7; V gene: TRBV12-3/TRBV12-4; clone size: .; D gene: .; CDR3 protein: CASSPGDWDYEQYF; CDR3 DNA: TGTGCCAGCAGTCCGGGGGATTGGGACTACGAGCAGTACTTC
J gene: TRBJ2-1; V gene: TRBV7-2; clone size: .; D gene: .; CDR3 protein: CASSLFPDNEQFF; CDR3 DNA: TGTGCCAGCAGCTTATTTCCTGACAATGAGCAGTTCTTC
J gene: TRBJ2-3; V gene: TRBV5-1; clone size: few; D gene: .; CDR3 protein: CASSLVGPPGPDTQYF; CDR3 DNA: TGCGCCAGCAGCTTGGTAGGGCCCCCCGGTCCAGATACGCAGTATTTT
J gene: TRBJ1-1; V gene: TRBV7-8; clone size: many; D gene: .; CDR3 protein: CASSLHQGRTEAFF; CDR3 DNA: TGTGCCAGCAGCTTACATCAGGGACGCACTGAAGCTTTCTTT
J gene: TRBJ2-1; V gene: TRBV6-5; clone size: many; D gene: TRBD2; CDR3 protein: CASSYSWGGPVEQFF; CDR3 DNA: TGTGCCAGCAGTTACTCGTGGGGAGGGCCCGTTGAGCAGTTCTTC
J gene: TRBJ1-2; V gene: TRBV5-6; clone size: many; D gene: TRBD1; CDR3 protein: CASSMTGGHGYTF; CDR3 DNA: TGTGCCAGCAGCATGACAGGGGGCCATGGCTACACCTTC
J gene: TRBJ2-1; V gene: TRBV12-3/TRBV12-4; clone size: many; D gene: TRBD2; CDR3 protein: CASRGGTSGNNEQFF; CDR3 DNA: TGTGCCAGCAGGGGCGGGACTAGCGGCAACAATGAGCAGTTCTTC
J gene: TRBJ2-3; V gene: TRBV6-1; clone size: many; D gene: .; CDR3 protein: CASYLDRGREVTDTQYF; CDR3 DNA: TGTGCCAGCTACCTGGACCGGGGGCGCGAGGTCACAGATACGCAGTATTTT
J gene: TRBJ1-1; V gene: TRBV20-1; clone size: many; D gene: .; CDR3 protein: CSAPRTGNTEAFF; CDR3 DNA: TGCAGTGCGCCCAGGACTGGCAACACTGAAGCTTTCTTT
J gene: TRBJ2-3; V gene: TRBV5-1; clone size: many; D gene: TRBD2; CDR3 protein: CASSFLAGLTDTQYF; CDR3 DNA: TGCGCCAGCAGCTTCCTAGCGGGACTCACAGATACGCAGTATTTT
J gene: TRBJ2-5; V gene: TRBV11-3; clone size: .; D gene: TRBD2; CDR3 protein: CASSLTSGGVQETQYF; CDR3 DNA: TGTGCCAGCAGCCTGACTAGCGGGGGAGTACAAGAGACCCAGTACTTC
J gene: TRBJ2-3; V gene: TRBV12-3/TRBV12-4; clone size: .; D gene: .; CDR3 protein: CASSSAVDTQYF; CDR3 DNA: TGTGCCAGCAGTTCGGCAGTTGATACGCAGTATTTT
J gene: TRBJ2-2; V gene: TRBV12-3/TRBV12-4; clone size: many; D gene: .; CDR3 protein: CASSLTTATGELFF; CDR3 DNA: TGTGCCAGCAGTTTAACTACAGCCACCGGGGAGCTGTTTTTT
J gene: TRBJ2-3; V gene: TRBV29-1; clone size: .; D gene: TRBD2; CDR3 protein: CSGSSGATQYF; CDR3 DNA: TGCAGCGGATCAAGCGGGGCTACGCAGTATTTT
J gene: TRBJ2-1; V gene: TRBV20-1; clone size: many; D gene: .; CDR3 protein: CSARGGSFSSYNEQFF; CDR3 DNA: TGCAGTGCTAGAGGAGGGTCCTTCAGCTCCTACAATGAGCAGTTCTTC
J gene: TRBJ2-3; V gene: TRBV9; clone size: many; D gene: .; CDR3 protein: CASSVGGRSAVTQYF; CDR3 DNA: TGTGCCAGCAGCGTAGGAGGAAGGTCAGCCGTGACGCAGTATTTT
J gene: TRBJ2-5; V gene: TRBV20-1; clone size: many; D gene: TRBD1; CDR3 protein: CSAIGTGKRAQYF; CDR3 DNA: TGCAGTGCTATCGGGACAGGGAAAAGGGCCCAGTACTTC
J gene: TRBJ2-2; V gene: TRBV7-6; clone size: .; D gene: TRBD2; CDR3 protein: CASTSSSGGAATGELFF; CDR3 DNA: TGTGCCAGCACTTCCTCTAGCGGGGGGGCCGCAACCGGGGAGCTGTTTTTT
J gene: TRBJ2-3; V gene: TRBV9; clone size: .; D gene: .; CDR3 protein: CASSFAGPSTDTQYF; CDR3 DNA: TGTGCCAGCAGCTTTGCCGGTCCTAGCACAGATACGCAGTATTTT
J gene: TRBJ2-7; V gene: TRBV6-1; clone size: few; D gene: .; CDR3 protein: CASSGRLLWGLTRQYF; CDR3 DNA: TGTGCCAGCAGTGGAAGACTGTTATGGGGTCTAACTAGGCAGTACTTC
J gene: TRBJ2-5; V gene: TRBV29-1; clone size: .; D gene: TRBD1; CDR3 protein: CSVDLGRGRKTQYF; CDR3 DNA: TGCAGCGTTGACCTTGGTAGGGGGCGAAAGACCCAGTACTTC
J gene: TRBJ2-2; V gene: TRBV7-2; clone size: .; D gene: .; CDR3 protein: CASSSQGSELFF; CDR3 DNA: TGTGCCAGCAGCTCACAGGGATCGGAGCTGTTTTTT
J gene: TRBJ2-5; V gene: TRBV12-3/TRBV12-4; clone size: few; D gene: .; CDR3 protein: CASSPSRGGSEETQYF; CDR3 DNA: TGTGCCAGCAGTCCCTCTAGGGGGGGTTCGGAGGAGACCCAGTACTTC
J gene: TRBJ2-7; V gene: TRBV12-3/TRBV12-4; clone size: .; D gene: .; CDR3 protein: CASSGKGPQGIYEQYF; CDR3 DNA: TGTGCCAGCAGTGGAAAAGGGCCGCAGGGTATCTACGAGCAGTACTTC
J gene: TRBJ2-5; V gene: TRBV29-1; clone size: .; D gene: .; CDR3 protein: CSVEDHADRETQYF; CDR3 DNA: TGCAGCGTTGAAGATCATGCAGATCGAGAGACCCAGTACTTC
J gene: TRBJ2-2; V gene: TRBV9; clone size: few; D gene: TRBD1; CDR3 protein: CASSVTGTGHTGELFF; CDR3 DNA: TGTGCCAGCAGCGTAACCGGGACAGGGCACACCGGGGAGCTGTTTTTT
J gene: TRBJ1-6; V gene: TRBV20-1; clone size: many; D gene: TRBD1; CDR3 protein: CSALDRGLDSPLHF; CDR3 DNA: TGCAGTGCCCTGGACAGGGGGCTTGATTCACCCCTCCACTTT
J gene: TRBJ1-1; V gene: TRBV20-1; clone size: few; D gene: .; CDR3 protein: CSARATGNGRNTEAFF; CDR3 DNA: TGCAGTGCTAGGGCAACAGGGAACGGGCGAAACACTGAAGCTTTCTTT
J gene: TRBJ2-2; V gene: TRBV15; clone size: .; D gene: .; CDR3 protein: CATAETGSLSGELFF; CDR3 DNA: TGTGCCACTGCCGAAACGGGAAGCTTATCGGGGGAGCTGTTTTTT
J gene: TRBJ2-7; V gene: TRBV20-1; clone size: many; D gene: .; CDR3 protein: CSAREDREAYEQYF; CDR3 DNA: TGCAGTGCCCGAGAGGACCGCGAGGCCTACGAGCAGTACTTC
J gene: TRBJ2-3; V gene: TRBV6-4; clone size: .; D gene: TRBD2; CDR3 protein: CASSELAGSGTDTQYF; CDR3 DNA: TGTGCCAGCAGTGAACTAGCGGGGTCAGGCACAGATACGCAGTATTTT
J gene: TRBJ2-3; V gene: TRBV6-1; clone size: .; D gene: .; CDR3 protein: CASVPGPNAADTQYF; CDR3 DNA: TGTGCCAGCGTCCCCGGGCCTAACGCCGCAGATACGCAGTATTTT
J gene: TRBJ2-3; V gene: TRBV7-6; clone size: .; D gene: TRBD2; CDR3 protein: CASSSLLAATDTQYF; CDR3 DNA: TGTGCCAGCAGTTCGCTACTAGCGGCCACAGATACGCAGTATTTT
J gene: TRBJ2-1; V gene: TRBV12-5; clone size: once; D gene: .; CDR3 protein: CASGSPGSYNEQFF; CDR3 DNA: TGTGCTAGTGGTTCCCCAGGCTCCTACAATGAGCAGTTCTTC
J gene: TRBJ1-5; V gene: TRBV5-5; clone size: few; D gene: .; CDR3 protein: CASSLLTLTVIYQPQHF; CDR3 DNA: TGTGCCAGCAGCTTGCTTACTTTGACAGTAATCTATCAGCCCCAGCATTTT
J gene: TRBJ1-2; V gene: TRBV20-1; clone size: many; D gene: .; CDR3 protein: CSARARQNYGYTF; CDR3 DNA: TGCAGTGCTAGAGCAAGGCAAAACTATGGCTACACCTTC
J gene: TRBJ2-1; V gene: TRBV12-3/TRBV12-4; clone size: .; D gene: TRBD2; CDR3 protein: CASSLGTSGGASSDEQFF; CDR3 DNA: TGTGCCAGCAGTTTAGGGACTAGCGGGGGGGCTAGCTCGGATGAGCAGTTCTTC
J gene: TRBJ1-5; V gene: TRBV7-2; clone size: .; D gene: .; CDR3 protein: CASSLGQGKTNQPQHF; CDR3 DNA: TGTGCCAGCAGCTTAGGGCAGGGGAAGACCAATCAGCCCCAGCATTTT
J gene: TRBJ1-1; V gene: TRBV19; clone size: .; D gene: .; CDR3 protein: CASSRWAEAFF; CDR3 DNA: TGTGCCAGTAGTAGGTGGGCCGAAGCTTTCTTT
J gene: TRBJ2-3; V gene: TRBV5-5; clone size: .; D gene: TRBD2; CDR3 protein: CASSLGSTSGTQYF; CDR3 DNA: TGTGCCAGCAGCTTGGGGTCGACTAGCGGGACGCAGTATTTT
J gene: TRBJ2-5; V gene: TRBV20-1; clone size: many; D gene: .; CDR3 protein: CSAREEAEYPTETQYF; CDR3 DNA: TGCAGTGCTAGGGAGGAGGCGGAATACCCAACGGAGACCCAGTACTTC
J gene: TRBJ2-5; V gene: TRBV12-3/TRBV12-4; clone size: many; D gene: .; CDR3 protein: CASSLGATGWRTQYF; CDR3 DNA: TGTGCCAGCAGCCTAGGGGCTACAGGCTGGCGGACCCAGTACTTC
J gene: TRBJ1-3; V gene: TRBV29-1; clone size: .; D gene: .; CDR3 protein: CSVQTLGNTIYF; CDR3 DNA: TGCAGCGTCCAGACTCTTGGAAACACCATATATTTT
J gene: TRBJ1-2; V gene: TRBV7-9; clone size: many; D gene: .; CDR3 protein: CASSERLDVFGYTF; CDR3 DNA: TGTGCCAGCAGCGAAAGATTGGATGTCTTCGGCTACACCTTC
J gene: TRBJ2-3; V gene: TRBV5-5; clone size: .; D gene: TRBD1; CDR3 protein: CASSLGKDRKRTDTQYF; CDR3 DNA: TGTGCCAGCAGCTTGGGAAAGGACAGGAAGCGCACAGATACGCAGTATTTT
J gene: TRBJ2-3; V gene: TRBV11-2; clone size: .; D gene: .; CDR3 protein: CASSAGWGIRTDTQYF; CDR3 DNA: TGTGCCAGCAGCGCGGGTTGGGGGATTCGCACAGATACGCAGTATTTT
J gene: TRBJ2-7; V gene: TRBV7-2; clone size: .; D gene: .; CDR3 protein: CASSSHGQGFYEQYF; CDR3 DNA: TGTGCCAGCAGCTCCCATGGCCAGGGCTTTTATGAGCAGTACTTC